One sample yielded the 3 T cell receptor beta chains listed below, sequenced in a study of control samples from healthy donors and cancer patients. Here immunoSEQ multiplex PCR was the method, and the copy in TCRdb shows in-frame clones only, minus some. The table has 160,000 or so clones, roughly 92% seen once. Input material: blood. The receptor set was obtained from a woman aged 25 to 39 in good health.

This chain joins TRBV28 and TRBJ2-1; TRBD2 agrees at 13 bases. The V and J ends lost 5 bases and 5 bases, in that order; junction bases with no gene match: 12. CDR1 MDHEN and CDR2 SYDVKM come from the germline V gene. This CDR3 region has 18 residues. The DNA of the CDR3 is TGTGCCAGCAGTGCAAGCCGGGGGACTAGCGGGACTCACAATGAGCAGTTCTTC. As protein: CASSASRGTSGTHNEQFF.

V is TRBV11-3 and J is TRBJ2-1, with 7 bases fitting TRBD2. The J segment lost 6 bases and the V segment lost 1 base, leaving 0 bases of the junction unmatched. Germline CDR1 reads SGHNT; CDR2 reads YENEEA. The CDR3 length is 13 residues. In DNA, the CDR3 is TGTGCCAGCAGCTTAGGGGGGGGCAATGAGCAGTTCTTC. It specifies CASSLGGGNEQFF.

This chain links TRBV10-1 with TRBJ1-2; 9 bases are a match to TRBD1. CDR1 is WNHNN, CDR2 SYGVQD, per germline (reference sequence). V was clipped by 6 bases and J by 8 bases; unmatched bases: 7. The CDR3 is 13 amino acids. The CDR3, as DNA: TGCGCCAGCAGCCGGGACAGGGCCAACGGCTACACCTTC. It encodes CASSRDRANGYTF.